This T cell receptor beta chain derives from a study of response to subunit inactivated influenza vaccine. TCRdb reanalysed the RT-PCR reads using MiXCR and keeps one entry per CDR3 protein. The top ten hold roughly 24% of the sample, which has roughly 190,000 distinct CDR3 sequences, around an eighth seen once. Note on this clonotype: As yet, its antigen is unknown. Compared with germline, one end of the junction differs, possibly owing to a read error.

Overall study findings and caveats: Each seasonal influenza vaccination recruits few new T cells, the authors suggested.

The CDR3 is 16 residues long. Germline V gives CDR1 SGHDN, CDR2 FVKESK. The clonotype originates from a man aged 45-60 years who received an inactivated influenza vaccine. This chain links TRBV14 with TRBJ2-7; 7 bases map to TRBD2. The sequences come from CD8+ T cells sorted from PBMCs, collected roughly 5 days after vaccination. This chain's CDR3 is CASSQDPGLLSYEQYF. The CDR3 DNA follows: TGTGCGAGCAGCCAGGACCCGGGACTACTCTCCTACGAGCAGTACTTC.